This note documents a single T cell receptor beta chain sequence. This entry comes from a study of blood T cell repertoires in COVID-19. Background on the study: Both acute and convalescent COVID-19 samples were obtained from the United States, Italy and Spain. T cells, B-cell-depleted T cells, or PBMCs provided the cDNA or gDNA that served as material.

Methods used by the authors: Amplification of reference gene primers provided the estimated nucleated cell counts. Sequencing was performed with immunoSEQ multiplex PCR; in TCRdb, only in-frame clones are kept and a portion is missing. V and J calls and clone size are copied from that table; D and trimming were computed from the DNA. The table has 65,000 to 90,000 clones, approximately 78% seen once; the top ten hold under 11%. The source of this sequence is a man between 60 and 75 years old with acute or convalescent COVID-19. The sequenced sample was peripheral blood.

CDR3 protein: CAWSVAAQETQYF. The CDR3 nucleotides read TGTGCCTGGAGTGTTGCGGCACAAGAGACCCAGTACTTC. This sequence joins TRBV30 and TRBJ2-5, with D unresolved. Trimming took 0 bases from V and 2 from J, leaving 7 bases between them. Germline CDR1 reads GTSNPN; CDR2 reads SVGIG (reference sequence). This CDR3 region has 13 residues.